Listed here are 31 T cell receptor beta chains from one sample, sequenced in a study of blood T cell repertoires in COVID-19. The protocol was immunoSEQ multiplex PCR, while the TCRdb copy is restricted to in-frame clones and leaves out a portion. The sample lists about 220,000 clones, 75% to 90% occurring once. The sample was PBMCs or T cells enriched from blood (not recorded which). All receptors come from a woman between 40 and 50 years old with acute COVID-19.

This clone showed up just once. The DNA of the CDR3 is TGTGCCAGCAGCCAAGAAGTTACAGGTAACACTGAAGCTTTCTTT. It translates to CASSQEVTGNTEAFF. The V and J genes are TRBV3-1 (or the pseudogene TRBV3-2) and TRBJ1-1; TRBD1 is a possible D gene (5 bases). With 0 bases removed from V and 2 bases from J, the gap between germline ends came to 10 bases. Per the germline V gene, CDR1 is LGHDT and CDR2 is YNNKEL (reference sequence). This CDR3 comprises 15 residues.

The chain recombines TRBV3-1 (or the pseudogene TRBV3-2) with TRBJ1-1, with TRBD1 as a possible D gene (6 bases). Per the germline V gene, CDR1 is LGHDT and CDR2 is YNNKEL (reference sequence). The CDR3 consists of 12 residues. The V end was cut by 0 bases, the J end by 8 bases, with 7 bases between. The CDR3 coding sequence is TGTGCCAGCAGCCAAGAAGGGGGAGAAGCTTTCTTT. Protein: CASSQEGGEAFF.

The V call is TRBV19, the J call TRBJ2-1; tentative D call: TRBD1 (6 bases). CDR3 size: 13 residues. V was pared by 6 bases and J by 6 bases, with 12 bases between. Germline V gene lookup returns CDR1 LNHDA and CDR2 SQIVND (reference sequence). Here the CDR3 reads CASRLRGVNEQFF. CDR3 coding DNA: TGTGCCAGTAGACTCAGGGGTGTCAATGAGCAGTTCTTC.

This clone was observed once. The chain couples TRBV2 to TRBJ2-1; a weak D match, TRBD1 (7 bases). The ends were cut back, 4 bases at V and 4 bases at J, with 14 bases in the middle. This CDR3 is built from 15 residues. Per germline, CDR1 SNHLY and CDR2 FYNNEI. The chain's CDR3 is CASSGGDSSYNEQFF. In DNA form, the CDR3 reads TGTGCCAGCAGTGGGGGGGACAGTAGTTACAATGAGCAGTTCTTC.

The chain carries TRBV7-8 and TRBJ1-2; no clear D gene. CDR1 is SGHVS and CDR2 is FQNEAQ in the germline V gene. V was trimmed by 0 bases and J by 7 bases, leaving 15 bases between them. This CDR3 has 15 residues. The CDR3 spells CASSLARGSVSGYTF. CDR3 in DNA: TGTGCCAGCAGCTTAGCGCGCGGCAGCGTAAGTGGCTACACCTTC.

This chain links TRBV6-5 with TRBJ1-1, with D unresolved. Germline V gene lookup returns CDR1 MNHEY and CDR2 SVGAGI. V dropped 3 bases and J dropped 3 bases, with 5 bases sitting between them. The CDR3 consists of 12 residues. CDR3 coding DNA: TGTGCCAGCAGTTATGGGCACACTGAAGCTTTCTTT. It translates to CASSYGHTEAFF.

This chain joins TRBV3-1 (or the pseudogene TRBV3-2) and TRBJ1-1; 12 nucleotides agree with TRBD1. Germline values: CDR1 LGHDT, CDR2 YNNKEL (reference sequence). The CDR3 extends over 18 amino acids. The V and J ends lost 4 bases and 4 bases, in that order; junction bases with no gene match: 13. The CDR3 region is CASSLRDRGRGWGTEAFF. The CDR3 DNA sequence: TGTGCCAGCAGCCTCCGGGACAGGGGGCGCGGGTGGGGCACTGAAGCTTTCTTT.

The CDR3 DNA sequence: TGTGCCAGCAGCGTAGGCGGGGACAATGAGCAGTTCTTC. Translating gives CASSVGGDNEQFF. This chain links TRBV9 with TRBJ2-1; possible D gene TRBD2, 6 bases. V shed 0 bases and J shed 5 bases, with 6 bases lying between them. CDR1 SGDLS and CDR2 YYNGEE come from the germline V gene. The CDR3 has 13 amino acids. Using reference TRBV9 and TRBJ2-1 for the parts outside the CDR3, the full variable domain is DSGVTQTPKHLITATGQRVTLRCSPRSGDLSVYWYQQSLDQGLQFLIQYYNGEERAKGNILERFSAQQFPDLHSELNLSSLELGDSALYFCASSVGGDNEQFFGPGTRLTVL.

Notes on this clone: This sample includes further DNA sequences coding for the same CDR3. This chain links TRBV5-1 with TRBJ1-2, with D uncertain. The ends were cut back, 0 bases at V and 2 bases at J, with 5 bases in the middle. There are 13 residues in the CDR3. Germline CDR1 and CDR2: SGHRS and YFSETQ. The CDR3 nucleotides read TGCGCCAGCAGCTTGGGGCAGAACTATGGCTACACCTTC. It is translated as CASSLGQNYGYTF.

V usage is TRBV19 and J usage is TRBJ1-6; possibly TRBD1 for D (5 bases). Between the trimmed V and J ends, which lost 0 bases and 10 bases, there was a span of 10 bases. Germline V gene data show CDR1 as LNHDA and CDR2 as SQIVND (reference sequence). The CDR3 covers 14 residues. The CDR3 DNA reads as TGTGCCAGTAGTATAGACGGGGGAGGATCACCCCTCCACTTT. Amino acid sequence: CASSIDGGGSPLHF.

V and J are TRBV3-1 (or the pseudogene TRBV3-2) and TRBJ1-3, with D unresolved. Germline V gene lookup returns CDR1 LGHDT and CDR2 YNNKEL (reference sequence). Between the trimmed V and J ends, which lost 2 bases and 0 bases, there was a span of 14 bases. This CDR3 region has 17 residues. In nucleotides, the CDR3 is TGTGCCAGCAGCCAAAGGCCCCCCGGGAACTCTGGAAACACCATATATTTT. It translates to CASSQRPPGNSGNTIYF.

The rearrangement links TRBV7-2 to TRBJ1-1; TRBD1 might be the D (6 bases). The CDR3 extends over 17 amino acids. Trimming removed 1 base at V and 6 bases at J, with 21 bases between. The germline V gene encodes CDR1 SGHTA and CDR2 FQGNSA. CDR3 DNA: TGTGCCAGCAGCTTAGGGGGTCCCGGACAGTTTAGGTCTGAAGCTTTCTTT. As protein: CASSLGGPGQFRSEAFF.

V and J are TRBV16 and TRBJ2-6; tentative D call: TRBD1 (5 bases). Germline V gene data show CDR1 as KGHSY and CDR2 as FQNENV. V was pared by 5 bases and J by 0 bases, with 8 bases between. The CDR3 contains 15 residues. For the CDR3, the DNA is TGTGCCAGCAGCGCAGGGATCTCTGGGGCCAACGTCCTGACTTTC. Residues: CASSAGISGANVLTF.

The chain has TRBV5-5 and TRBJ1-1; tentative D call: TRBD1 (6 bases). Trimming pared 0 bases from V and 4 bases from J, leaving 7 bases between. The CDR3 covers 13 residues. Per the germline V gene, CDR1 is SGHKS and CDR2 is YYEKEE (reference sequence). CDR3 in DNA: TGTGCCAGCAGCTTGGGCAGGGGCACTGAAGCTTTCTTT. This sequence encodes CASSLGRGTEAFF. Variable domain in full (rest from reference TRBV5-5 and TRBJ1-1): DAGVTQSPTHLIKTRGQQVTLRCSPISGHKSVSWYQQVLGQGPQFIFQYYEKEERGRGNFPDRFSARQFPNYSSELNVNALLLGDSALYLCASSLGRGTEAFFGQGTRLTVV.

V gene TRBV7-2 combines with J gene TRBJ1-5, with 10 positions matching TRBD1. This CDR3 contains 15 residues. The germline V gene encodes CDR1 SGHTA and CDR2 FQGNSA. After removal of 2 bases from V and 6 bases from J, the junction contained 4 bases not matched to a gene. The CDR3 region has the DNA TGTGCCAGCAGCTTATTCGGGACAGGGGTTCAGCCCCAGCATTTT. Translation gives CASSLFGTGVQPQHF. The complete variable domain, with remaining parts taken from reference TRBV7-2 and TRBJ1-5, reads GAGVSQSPSNKVTEKGKDVELRCDPISGHTALYWYRQSLGQGLEFLIYFQGNSAPDKSGLPSDRFSAERTGGSVSTLTIQRTQQEDSAVYLCASSLFGTGVQPQHFGDGTRLSIL.

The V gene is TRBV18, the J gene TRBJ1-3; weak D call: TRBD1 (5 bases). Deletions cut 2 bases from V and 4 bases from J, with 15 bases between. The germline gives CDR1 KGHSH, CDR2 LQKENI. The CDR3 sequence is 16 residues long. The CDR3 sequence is CASSPSVQGAGNTIYF. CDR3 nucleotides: TGTGCCAGCTCACCATCGGTCCAAGGGGCGGGAAACACCATATATTTT.

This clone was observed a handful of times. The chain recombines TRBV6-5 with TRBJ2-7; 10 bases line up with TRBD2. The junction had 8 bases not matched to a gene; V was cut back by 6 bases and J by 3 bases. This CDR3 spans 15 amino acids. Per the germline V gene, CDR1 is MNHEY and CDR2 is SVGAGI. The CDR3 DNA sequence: TGTGCCAGCAGACCGGAGGGACTAGCGTTCTACGAGCAGTACGTC. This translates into CASRPEGLAFYEQYV.

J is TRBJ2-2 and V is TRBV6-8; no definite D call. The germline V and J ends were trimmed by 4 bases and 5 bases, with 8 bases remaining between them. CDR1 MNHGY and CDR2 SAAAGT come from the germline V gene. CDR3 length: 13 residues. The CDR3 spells CASSSLSTGELFF. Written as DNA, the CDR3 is TGTGCCAGCAGTTCCCTGAGTACCGGGGAGCTGTTTTTT.

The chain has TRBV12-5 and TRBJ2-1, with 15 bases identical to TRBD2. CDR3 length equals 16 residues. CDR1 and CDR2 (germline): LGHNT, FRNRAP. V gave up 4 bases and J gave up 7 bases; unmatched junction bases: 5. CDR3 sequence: CASGWTSGGAQNEQFF. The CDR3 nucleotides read TGTGCTAGTGGTTGGACTAGCGGGGGGGCGCAAAATGAGCAGTTCTTC. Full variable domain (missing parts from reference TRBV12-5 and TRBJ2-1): DARVTQTPRHKVTEMGQEVTMRCQPILGHNTVFWYRQTMMQGLELLAYFRNRAPLDDSGMPKDRFSAEMPDATLATLKIQPSEPRDSAVYFCASGWTSGGAQNEQFFGPGTRLTVL.

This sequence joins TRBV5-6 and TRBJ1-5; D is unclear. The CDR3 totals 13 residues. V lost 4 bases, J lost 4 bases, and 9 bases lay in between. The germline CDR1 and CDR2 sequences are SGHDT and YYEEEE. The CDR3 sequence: CASSGPGNQPQHF. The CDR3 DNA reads TGTGCCAGCAGCGGACCGGGGAATCAGCCCCAGCATTTT.

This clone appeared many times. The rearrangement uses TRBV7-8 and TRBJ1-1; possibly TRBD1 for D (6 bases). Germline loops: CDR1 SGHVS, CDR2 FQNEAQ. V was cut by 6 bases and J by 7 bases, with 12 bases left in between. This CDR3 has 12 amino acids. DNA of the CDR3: TGTGCCAGCAGAACAGGGTTGGGTGAAGCTTTCTTT. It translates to CASRTGLGEAFF. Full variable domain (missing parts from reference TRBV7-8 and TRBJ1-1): GAGVSQSPRYKVAKRGQDVALRCDPISGHVSLFWYQQALGQGPEFLTYFQNEAQLDKSGLPSDRFFAERPEGSVSTLKIQRTQQEDSAVYLCASRTGLGEAFFGQGTRLTVV.

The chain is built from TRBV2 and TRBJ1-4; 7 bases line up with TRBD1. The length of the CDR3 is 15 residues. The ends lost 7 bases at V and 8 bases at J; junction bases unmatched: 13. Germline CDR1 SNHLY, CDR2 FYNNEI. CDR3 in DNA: TGTGCCAGCAACTCGGAGACAGGGAGAGGAGAAAAACTGTTTTTT. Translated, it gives CASNSETGRGEKLFF.

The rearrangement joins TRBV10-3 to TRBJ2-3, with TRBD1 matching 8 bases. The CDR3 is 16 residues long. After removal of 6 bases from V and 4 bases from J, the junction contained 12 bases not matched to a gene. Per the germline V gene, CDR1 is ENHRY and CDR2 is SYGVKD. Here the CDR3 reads CAISDRRGQVSDTQYF. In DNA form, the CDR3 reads TGTGCCATCAGCGACCGGCGGGGACAGGTTTCAGATACGCAGTATTTT.

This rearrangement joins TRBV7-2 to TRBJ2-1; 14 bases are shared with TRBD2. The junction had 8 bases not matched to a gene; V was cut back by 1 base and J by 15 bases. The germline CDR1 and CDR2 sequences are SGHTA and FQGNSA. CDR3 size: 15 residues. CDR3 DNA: TGTGCCAGCAGCTTAGAGTCCGGACTAGCGGGGGGTTGGTTCTTC. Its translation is CASSLESGLAGGWFF. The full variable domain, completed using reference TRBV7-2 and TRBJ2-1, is GAGVSQSPSNKVTEKGKDVELRCDPISGHTALYWYRQSLGQGLEFLIYFQGNSAPDKSGLPSDRFSAERTGGSVSTLTIQRTQQEDSAVYLCASSLESGLAGGWFFGPGTRLTVL.

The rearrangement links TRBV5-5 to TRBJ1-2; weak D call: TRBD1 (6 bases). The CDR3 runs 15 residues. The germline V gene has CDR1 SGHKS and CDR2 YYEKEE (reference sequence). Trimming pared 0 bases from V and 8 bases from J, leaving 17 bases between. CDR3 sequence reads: CASSLAGQTAWGYTF. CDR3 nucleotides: TGTGCCAGCAGCTTGGCAGGACAGACCGCATGGGGCTACACCTTC.

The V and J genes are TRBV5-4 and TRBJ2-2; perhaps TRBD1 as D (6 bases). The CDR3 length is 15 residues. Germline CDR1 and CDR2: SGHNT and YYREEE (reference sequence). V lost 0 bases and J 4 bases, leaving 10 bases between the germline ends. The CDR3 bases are TGTGCCAGCAGCTTGGTACAGGGAGCCACCGGGGAGCTGTTTTTT. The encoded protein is CASSLVQGATGELFF.

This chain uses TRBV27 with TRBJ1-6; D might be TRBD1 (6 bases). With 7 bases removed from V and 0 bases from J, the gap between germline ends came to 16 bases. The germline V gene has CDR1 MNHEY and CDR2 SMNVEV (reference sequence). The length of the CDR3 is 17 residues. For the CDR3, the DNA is TGTGCCAGCAAGCGGGGGGCTGCGAGCTCCTATAATTCACCCCTCCACTTT. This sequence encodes CASKRGAASSYNSPLHF.

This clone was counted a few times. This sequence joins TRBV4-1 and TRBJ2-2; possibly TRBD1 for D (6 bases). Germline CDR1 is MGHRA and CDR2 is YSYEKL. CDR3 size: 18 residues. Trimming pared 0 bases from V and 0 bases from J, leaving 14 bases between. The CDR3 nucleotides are TGCGCCAGCAGCCAAGAGGAATCGGGACACCCGAACACCGGGGAGCTGTTTTTT. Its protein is CASSQEESGHPNTGELFF.

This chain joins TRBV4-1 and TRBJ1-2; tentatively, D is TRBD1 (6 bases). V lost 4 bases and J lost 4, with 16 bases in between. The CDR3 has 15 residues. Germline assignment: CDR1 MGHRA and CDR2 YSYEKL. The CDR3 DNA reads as TGCGCCAGCAGCCCTGGCTTAGGACAGATCTATGGCTACACCTTC. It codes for CASSPGLGQIYGYTF.

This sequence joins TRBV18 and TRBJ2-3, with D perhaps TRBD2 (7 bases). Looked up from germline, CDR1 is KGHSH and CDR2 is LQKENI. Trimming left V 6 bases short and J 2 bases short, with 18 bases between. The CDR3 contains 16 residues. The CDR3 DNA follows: TGTGCCAGCTCCCCTTTGGCGGGGGCACCCACAGATACGCAGTATTTT. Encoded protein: CASSPLAGAPTDTQYF.

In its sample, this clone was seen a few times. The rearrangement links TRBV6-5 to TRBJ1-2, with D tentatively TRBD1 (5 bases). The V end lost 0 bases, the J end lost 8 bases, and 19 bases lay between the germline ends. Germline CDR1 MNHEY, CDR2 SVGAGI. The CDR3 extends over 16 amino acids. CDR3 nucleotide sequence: TGTGCCAGCAGTTACTCGATAAGGGGCCCTCTCGAGGGCTACACCTTC. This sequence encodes CASSYSIRGPLEGYTF.